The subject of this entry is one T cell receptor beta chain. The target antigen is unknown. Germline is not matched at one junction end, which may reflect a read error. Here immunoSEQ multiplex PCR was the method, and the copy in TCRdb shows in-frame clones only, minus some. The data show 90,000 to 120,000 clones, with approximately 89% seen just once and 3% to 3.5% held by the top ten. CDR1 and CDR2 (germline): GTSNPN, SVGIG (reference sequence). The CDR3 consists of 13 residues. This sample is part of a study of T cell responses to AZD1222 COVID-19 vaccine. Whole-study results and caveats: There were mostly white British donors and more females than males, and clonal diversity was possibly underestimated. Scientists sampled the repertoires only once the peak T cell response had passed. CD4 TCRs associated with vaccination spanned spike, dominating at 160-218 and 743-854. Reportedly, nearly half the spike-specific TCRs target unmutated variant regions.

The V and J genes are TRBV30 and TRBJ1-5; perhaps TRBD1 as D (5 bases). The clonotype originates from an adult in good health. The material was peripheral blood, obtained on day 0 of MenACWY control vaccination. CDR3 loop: CTWSRGGNQPQHF. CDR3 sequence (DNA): TGTACCTGGAGTCGGGGGGGTAATCAGCCCCAGCATTTT.